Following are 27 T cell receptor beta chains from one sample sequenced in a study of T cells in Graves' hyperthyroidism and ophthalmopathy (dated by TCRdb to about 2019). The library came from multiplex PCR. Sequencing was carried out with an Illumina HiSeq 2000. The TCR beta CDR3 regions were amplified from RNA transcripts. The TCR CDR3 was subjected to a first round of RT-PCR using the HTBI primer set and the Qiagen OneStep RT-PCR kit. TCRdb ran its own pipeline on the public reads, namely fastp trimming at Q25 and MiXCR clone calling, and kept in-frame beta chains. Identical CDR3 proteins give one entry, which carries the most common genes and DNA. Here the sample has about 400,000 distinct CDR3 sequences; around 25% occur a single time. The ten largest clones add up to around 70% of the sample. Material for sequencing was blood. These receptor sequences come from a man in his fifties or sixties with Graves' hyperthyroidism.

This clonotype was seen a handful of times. CDR3 region: CASSHLSLGPEAFF. The CDR3 DNA reads as TGTGCCAGCAGCCACCTTTCTCTGGGACCCGAAGCTTTCTTT. The rearrangement uses TRBV3-1 and TRBJ1-1, with D possibly being TRBD1 (5 bases). The CDR3 extends over 14 amino acids. Germline V lookup: CDR1 LGHDT, CDR2 YNNKEL (reference sequence). Trimming took 3 bases from V and 8 from J, leaving 16 bases between them.

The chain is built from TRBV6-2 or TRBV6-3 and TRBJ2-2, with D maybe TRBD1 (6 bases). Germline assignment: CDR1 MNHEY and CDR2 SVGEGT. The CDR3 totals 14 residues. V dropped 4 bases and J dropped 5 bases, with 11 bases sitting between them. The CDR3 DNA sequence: TGTGCCAGCAGTTGGGCAGGGGATACCGGGGAGCTGTTTTTT. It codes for CASSWAGDTGELFF.

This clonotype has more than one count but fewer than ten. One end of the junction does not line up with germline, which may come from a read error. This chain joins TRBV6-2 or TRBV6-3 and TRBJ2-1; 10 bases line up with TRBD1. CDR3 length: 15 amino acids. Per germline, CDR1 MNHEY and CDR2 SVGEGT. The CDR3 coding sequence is TGTGCCAGCAGTTTACGACAGGGGGCCTACAATGGGCAGTTCTTC. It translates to CASSLRQGAYNGQFF.

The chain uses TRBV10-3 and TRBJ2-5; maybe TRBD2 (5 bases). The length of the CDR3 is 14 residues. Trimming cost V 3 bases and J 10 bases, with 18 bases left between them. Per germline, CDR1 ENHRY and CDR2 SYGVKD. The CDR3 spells CAISEKQEVRFQYF. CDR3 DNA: TGTGCCATCAGTGAAAAGCAGGAGGTACGGTTCCAGTACTTC.

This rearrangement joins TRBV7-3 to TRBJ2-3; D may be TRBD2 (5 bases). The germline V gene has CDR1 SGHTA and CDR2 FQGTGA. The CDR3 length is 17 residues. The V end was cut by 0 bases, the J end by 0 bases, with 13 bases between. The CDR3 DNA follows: TGTGCCAGCAGCTTAACCCGAGCGGACCCGAGCACAGATACGCAGTATTTT. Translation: CASSLTRADPSTDTQYF.

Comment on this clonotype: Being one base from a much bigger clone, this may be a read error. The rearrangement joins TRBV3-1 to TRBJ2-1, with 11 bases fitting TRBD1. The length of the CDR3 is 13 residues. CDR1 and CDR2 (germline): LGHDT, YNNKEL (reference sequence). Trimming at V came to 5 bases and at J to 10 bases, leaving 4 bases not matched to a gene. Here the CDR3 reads CASSRTGGYEQFF. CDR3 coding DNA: TGTGCCAGCAGCAGGACAGGGGGCTACGAGCAGTTCTTC.

The CDR3 nucleotides read TGCGCCAGCAGCTTATTGGGAGCGGGAGACTACGAGCAGTACTTC. The encoded protein is CASSLLGAGDYEQYF. The gene calls are TRBV5-1 and TRBJ2-7; TRBD2 aligns across 8 bases. From germline, CDR1 is SGHRS and CDR2 YFSETQ. V trimming: 2 bases; J trimming: 3 bases; junction bases outside the gene matches: 7. There are 15 residues in the CDR3.

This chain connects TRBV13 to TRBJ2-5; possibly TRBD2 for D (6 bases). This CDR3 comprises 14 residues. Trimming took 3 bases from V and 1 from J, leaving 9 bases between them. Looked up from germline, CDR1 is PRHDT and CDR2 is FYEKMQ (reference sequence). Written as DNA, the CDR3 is TGTGCCAGCAGCTTCTGGGGAGGCCAAGAGACCCAGTACTTC. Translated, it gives CASSFWGGQETQYF.

CDR3 sequence (DNA): TGTGCCAGCAGCCCGGGACTAGCGGAAGCCGGCGAGCAGTACTTC. It yields the protein CASSPGLAEAGEQYF. The rearrangement links TRBV5-4 to TRBJ2-7; 11 nucleotides align to TRBD2. This CDR3 is 15 amino acids long. Germline loops: CDR1 SGHNT, CDR2 YYREEE (reference sequence). V shed 4 bases and J 6 bases; nucleotides not matched to a gene: 9. Drawing the rest from reference TRBV5-4 and TRBJ2-7, the complete variable domain is ETGVTQSPTHLIKTRGQQVTLRCSSQSGHNTVSWYQQALGQGPQFIFQYYREEENGRGNFPPRFSGLQFPNYSSELNVNALELDDSALYLCASSPGLAEAGEQYFGPGTRLTVT.

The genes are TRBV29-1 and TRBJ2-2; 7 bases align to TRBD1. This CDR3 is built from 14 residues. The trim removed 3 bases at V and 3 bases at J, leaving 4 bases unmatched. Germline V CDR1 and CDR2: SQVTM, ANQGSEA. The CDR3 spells CSVDGQVDTGELFF. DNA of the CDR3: TGCAGCGTTGACGGACAGGTGGACACCGGGGAGCTGTTTTTT.

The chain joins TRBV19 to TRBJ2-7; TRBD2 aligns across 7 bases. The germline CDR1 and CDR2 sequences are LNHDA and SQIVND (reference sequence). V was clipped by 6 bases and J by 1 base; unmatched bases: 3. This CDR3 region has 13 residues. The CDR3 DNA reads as TGTGCCAGTAGAAGCGGGATATCCTACGAGCAGTACTTC. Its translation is CASRSGISYEQYF.

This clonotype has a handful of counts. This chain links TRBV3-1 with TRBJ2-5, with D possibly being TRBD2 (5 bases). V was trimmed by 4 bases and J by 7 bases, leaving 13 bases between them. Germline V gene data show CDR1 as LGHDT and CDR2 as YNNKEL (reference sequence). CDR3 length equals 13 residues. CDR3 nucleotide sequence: TGTGCCAGCAGCCCGACGCCGGCGGGGACCCAGTACTTC. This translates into CASSPTPAGTQYF.

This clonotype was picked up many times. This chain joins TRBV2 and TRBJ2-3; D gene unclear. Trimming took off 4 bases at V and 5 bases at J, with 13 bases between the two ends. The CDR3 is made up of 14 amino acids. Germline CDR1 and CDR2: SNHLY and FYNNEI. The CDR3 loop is CASSALVREDTQYF. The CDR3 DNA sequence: TGTGCCAGCAGTGCGCTGGTAAGAGAAGATACGCAGTATTTT.

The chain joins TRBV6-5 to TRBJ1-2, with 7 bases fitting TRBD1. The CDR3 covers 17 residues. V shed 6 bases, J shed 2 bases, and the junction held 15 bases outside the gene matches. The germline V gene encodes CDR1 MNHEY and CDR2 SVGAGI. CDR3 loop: CASRYDRVYKGNYGYTF. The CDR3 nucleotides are TGTGCCAGCAGATATGACAGGGTGTACAAGGGCAACTATGGCTACACCTTC.

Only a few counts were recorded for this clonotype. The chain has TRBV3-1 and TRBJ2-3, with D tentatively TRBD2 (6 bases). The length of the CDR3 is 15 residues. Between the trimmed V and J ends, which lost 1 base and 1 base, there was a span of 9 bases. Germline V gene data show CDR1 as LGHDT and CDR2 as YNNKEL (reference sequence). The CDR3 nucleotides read TGTGCCAGCAGCCAAGCGGGAGATGGCACAGATACGCAGTATTTT. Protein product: CASSQAGDGTDTQYF.

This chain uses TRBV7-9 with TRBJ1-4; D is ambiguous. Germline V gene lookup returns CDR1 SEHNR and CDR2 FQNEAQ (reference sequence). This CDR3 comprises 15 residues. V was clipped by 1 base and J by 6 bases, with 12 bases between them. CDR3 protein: CASSLVPEVDEKLFF. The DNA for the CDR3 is TGTGCCAGCAGCTTAGTGCCAGAAGTAGATGAAAAACTGTTTTTT. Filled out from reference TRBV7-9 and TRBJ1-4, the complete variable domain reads DTGVSQNPRHKITKRGQNVTFRCDPISEHNRLYWYRQTLGQGPEFLTYFQNEAQLEKSRLLSDRFSAERPKGSFSTLEIQRTEQGDSAMYLCASSLVPEVDEKLFFGSGTQLSVL.

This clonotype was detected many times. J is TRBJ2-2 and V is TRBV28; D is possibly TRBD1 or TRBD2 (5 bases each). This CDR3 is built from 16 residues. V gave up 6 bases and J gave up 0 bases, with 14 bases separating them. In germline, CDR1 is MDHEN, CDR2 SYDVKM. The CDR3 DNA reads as TGTGCCAGCAGGGGGACCGCCCCTTCGAACACCGGGGAGCTGTTTTTT. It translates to CASRGTAPSNTGELFF.

CDR3 amino acids: CASSRTGGEYNEQFF. The CDR3 nucleotides read TGCGCCAGCAGCCGGACAGGGGGCGAATACAATGAGCAGTTCTTC. V usage is TRBV5-1 and J usage is TRBJ2-1, with 11 bases lining up with TRBD1. CDR1 SGHRS and CDR2 YFSETQ come from the germline V gene. This CDR3 contains 15 residues. J gave up 4 bases and V 4 bases, and 4 bases lay outside the gene matches.

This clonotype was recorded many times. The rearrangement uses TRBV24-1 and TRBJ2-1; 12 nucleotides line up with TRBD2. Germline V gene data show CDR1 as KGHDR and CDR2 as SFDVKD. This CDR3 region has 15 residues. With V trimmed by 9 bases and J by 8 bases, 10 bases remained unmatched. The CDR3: CATGKASGGGDEQFF. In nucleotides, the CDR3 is TGTGCCACCGGGAAAGCTAGCGGGGGGGGTGATGAGCAGTTCTTC.

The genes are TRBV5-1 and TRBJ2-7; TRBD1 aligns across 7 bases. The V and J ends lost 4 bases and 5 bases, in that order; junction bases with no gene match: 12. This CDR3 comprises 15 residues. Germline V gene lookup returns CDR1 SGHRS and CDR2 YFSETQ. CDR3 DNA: TGCGCCAGCAGCGTGGGGGCAGGGGGAAACGACGAGCAGTACTTC. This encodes CASSVGAGGNDEQYF.

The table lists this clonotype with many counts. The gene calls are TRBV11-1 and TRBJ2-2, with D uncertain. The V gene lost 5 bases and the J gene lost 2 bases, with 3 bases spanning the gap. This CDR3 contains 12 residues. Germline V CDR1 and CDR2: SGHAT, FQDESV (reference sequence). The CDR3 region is CASSLNTGELFF. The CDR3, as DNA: TGTGCCAGCAGCCTTAACACCGGGGAGCTGTTTTTT.

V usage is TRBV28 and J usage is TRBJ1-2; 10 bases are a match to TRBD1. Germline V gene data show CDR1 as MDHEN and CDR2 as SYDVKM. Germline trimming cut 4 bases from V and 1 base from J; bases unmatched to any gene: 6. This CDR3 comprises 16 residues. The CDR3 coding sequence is TGTGCCAGCAGTTCCCACGGGACAGGGGATAACTATGGCTACACCTTC. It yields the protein CASSSHGTGDNYGYTF.

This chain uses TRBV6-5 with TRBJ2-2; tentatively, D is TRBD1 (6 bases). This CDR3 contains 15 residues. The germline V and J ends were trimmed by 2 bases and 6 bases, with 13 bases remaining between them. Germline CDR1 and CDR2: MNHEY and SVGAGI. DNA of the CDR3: TGTGCCAGCAGTTACACCCCCCAGGGGCCCGGGGAGCTGTTTTTT. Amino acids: CASSYTPQGPGELFF.

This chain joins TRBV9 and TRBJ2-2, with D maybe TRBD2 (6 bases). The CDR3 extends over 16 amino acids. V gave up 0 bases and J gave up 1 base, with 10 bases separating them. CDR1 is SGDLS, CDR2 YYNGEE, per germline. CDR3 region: CASSVVAGRNTGELFF. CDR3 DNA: TGTGCCAGCAGCGTAGTGGCCGGGAGGAACACCGGGGAGCTGTTTTTT.

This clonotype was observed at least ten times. The CDR3 region has the DNA TGTGCCAGCAGTCGGACCTGGGGCACAGATACGCAGTATTTT. Protein product: CASSRTWGTDTQYF. J is TRBJ2-3 and V is TRBV2; D is uncertain. Trimming stripped 5 bases from V and 1 base from J, with 10 bases between. The length of the CDR3 is 14 residues. Per the germline V gene, CDR1 is SNHLY and CDR2 is FYNNEI.

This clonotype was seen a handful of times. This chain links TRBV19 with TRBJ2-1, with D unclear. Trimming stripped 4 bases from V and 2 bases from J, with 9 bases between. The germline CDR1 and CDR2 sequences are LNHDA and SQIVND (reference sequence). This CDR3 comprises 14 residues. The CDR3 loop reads CASSKRPAYNEQFF. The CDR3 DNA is TGTGCCAGTAGTAAACGGCCGGCCTACAATGAGCAGTTCTTC. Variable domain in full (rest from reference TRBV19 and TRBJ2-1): DGGITQSPKYLFRKEGQNVTLSCEQNLNHDAMYWYRQDPGQGLRLIYYSQIVNDFQKGDIAEGYSVSREKKESFPLTVTSAQKNPTAFYLCASSKRPAYNEQFFGPGTRLTVL.

CDR3 loop: CSVGVEVQFNTEAFF. The CDR3 DNA is TGCAGCGTTGGGGTTGAGGTACAATTTAACACTGAAGCTTTCTTT. This chain uses TRBV29-1 with TRBJ1-1; unclear D gene. There are 15 residues in the CDR3. Between the trimmed V and J ends, which lost 4 bases and 2 bases, there was a span of 17 bases. Germline loops: CDR1 SQVTM, CDR2 ANQGSEA.